The rows below give T cell receptor beta chains drawn from one sample of a study of blood T cells in healthy people across ages. TCRdb itself ran the 5' RACE reads through MiXCR, one entry per CDR3 protein. The table shows roughly 900,000 distinct CDR3 sequences, with more than 25% occurring only once. The specimen sequenced was blood. The receptor source for this set is a woman of 80 years or more in good health. CDR3s include the opening cysteine and the closing phenylalanine or tryptophan. The order of the fields is J gene, V gene, clone size, D gene, CDR3 protein, CDR3 DNA. The D gene is left open where the match is weak. Clone sizes are given selectively: once, few, many, or a class where the clone is expanded.

TRBJ2-2,TRBV7-9,NA,NA,CASSLASMTGELFF,TGTGCCAGCAGCTTAGCGAGTATGACCGGGGAGCTGTTTTTT
TRBJ2-1,TRBV20-1,many,NA,CSAKDPGGSSYNEQFF,TGCAGTGCTAAGGACCCAGGGGGGAGCTCCTACAATGAGCAGTTCTTC
TRBJ1-2,TRBV5-1,NA,TRBD1,CASSLAQGSRANYGYTF,TGCGCCAGCAGCTTGGCACAGGGGAGTAGGGCTAACTATGGCTACACCTTC
TRBJ2-5,TRBV6-1,many,TRBD2,CASIQLAGRGYQETQYF,TGTGCCAGCATCCAACTAGCGGGTAGAGGGTACCAAGAGACCCAGTACTTC
TRBJ1-1,TRBV4-3,NA,NA,CASSQDAGLGETQYFGPGTEAFF,NA
TRBJ2-5,TRBV7-2,many,NA,CASSATGPRETQYF,TGTGCCAGCAGCGCTACAGGGCCACGAGAGACCCAGTACTTC
TRBJ2-1,TRBV4-3,few,TRBD1,CASSQGTGPNEQFF,TGCGCCAGCAGCCAAGGGACAGGGCCCAATGAGCAGTTCTTC
TRBJ2-7,TRBV5-1,few,TRBD1,CASSLGQGAAYEQYF,TGCGCCAGCAGCTTGGGGCAGGGGGCGGCCTACGAGCAGTACTTC
TRBJ2-6,TRBV11-2,many,NA,CASSLEGYGANVLTF,TGTGCCAGCAGCTTAGAAGGATATGGGGCCAACGTCCTGACTTTC
TRBJ1-5,TRBV6-1,many,NA,CATRAGVSQPQHF,TGTGCCACCCGGGCAGGGGTATCCCAGCCCCAGCATTTT
TRBJ2-7,TRBV7-9,many,NA,CASNRKGEEQYF,TGTGCCAGCAACCGAAAGGGGGAGGAGCAGTACTTC
TRBJ1-2,TRBV7-2,many,NA,CASSPLTVTNYGYTF,TGTGCCAGCAGCCCCTTGACAGTAACTAACTATGGCTACACCTTC
TRBJ2-1,TRBV15,many,NA,CATSRDERTTRWVEQFF,TGTGCCACCAGCAGAGATGAACGGACTACCAGGTGGGTTGAGCAGTTCTTC
TRBJ1-1,TRBV25-1,few,NA,CASSSQGNRGEAFF,TGTGCCAGCAGTTCGCAGGGAAATAGGGGTGAAGCTTTCTTT
TRBJ2-7,TRBV4-3,many,TRBD1,CASSETGVVYEQYF,TGCGCCAGCAGCGAGACAGGGGTAGTATACGAGCAGTACTTC
TRBJ2-3,TRBV7-2,many,TRBD1,CASSFPTGAFTDTQYF,TGTGCCAGCAGCTTCCCTACAGGGGCCTTCACAGATACGCAGTATTTT
TRBJ2-5,TRBV12-3/TRBV12-4,many,TRBD2,CASSWGGSRETQYF,TGTGCCAGCAGTTGGGGGGGGTCTCGCGAGACCCAGTACTTC
TRBJ2-7,TRBV20-1,many,NA,CSARPRGRVFEQYF,TGCAGTGCTAGACCCCGGGGCAGGGTGTTCGAGCAGTACTTC
TRBJ2-5,TRBV5-5,many,TRBD1,CASSFGTVDKETQYF,TGTGCCAGCAGCTTTGGGACAGTTGATAAAGAGACCCAGTACTTC
TRBJ2-2,TRBV7-9,many,NA,CASSYRATGELFF,TGTGCCAGCAGCTACAGGGCTACCGGGGAGCTGTTTTTT
TRBJ2-7,TRBV21-1,NA,NA,CASSKEIGECYEQYF,TGTGCCAGCAGCAAAGAAATCGGGGAATGCTACGAGCAGTACTTC
TRBJ2-3,TRBV5-1,NA,NA,CASSLEHLHTDTQYF,TGCGCCAGCAGCTTGGAACACCTCCACACAGATACGCAGTATTTT
TRBJ1-2,TRBV29-1,many,TRBD1,CSDRTGGGYGYTF,TGCAGCGACCGGACAGGGGGCGGCTATGGCTACACCTTC
TRBJ2-2,TRBV6-2/TRBV6-3,NA,NA,CASSYSKGRTDGELFF,TGTGCCAGCAGTTACTCGAAGGGTCGGACTGACGGGGAGCTGTTTTTT
TRBJ2-1,TRBV12-3/TRBV12-4,many,NA,CASSLELRGGQFF,TGTGCCAGCAGTTTAGAACTTAGGGGTGGGCAGTTCTTC
TRBJ2-1,TRBV9,NA,TRBD2,CASSSRTSGAYNEQFF,TGTGCCAGCAGTTCTAGGACTAGCGGGGCTTACAATGAGCAGTTCTTC
TRBJ2-3,TRBV5-1,few,TRBD1,CASSPGQGLDTQYF,TGCGCCAGCTCGCCGGGACAGGGTCTTGATACGCAGTATTTT